These 18 T cell receptor beta chains were all obtained from the same sample, sequenced in a study of T-cell memory formation after mild COVID-19. In TCRdb, the 5' RACE reads were re-called with MiXCR into one record per CDR3 protein. There are 350,000 to 400,000 distinct CDR3 sequences in the sample; roughly 21% occur only once, and about an eighth lies in the top ten. The sample consisted of PBMCs or a T cell subset sorted from them (not recorded which). Receptor source: an adult woman who had mild COVID-19 (a few samples of this study predate the infection). Cell type and time point are not known.

This sequence joins TRBV5-5 and TRBJ1-1, with D unresolved. CDR1 SGHKS and CDR2 YYEKEE come from the germline V gene (reference sequence). V dropped 0 bases and J dropped 0 bases, with 6 bases sitting between them. The length of the CDR3 is 14 residues. Written as DNA, the CDR3 is TGTGCCAGCAGCTTGGGGCCGATGAACACTGAAGCTTTCTTT. Translation gives CASSLGPMNTEAFF.

This clonotype was counted many times. This CDR3 reads CSARDPRIGTSGRTSSHEQYF. The CDR3 nucleotides are TGCAGTGCTAGAGATCCGAGGATCGGGACTAGCGGGAGAACATCGTCCCACGAGCAGTACTTC. The rearrangement uses TRBV20-1 and TRBJ2-7, with TRBD2 matching over 14 bases. Germline V gene sequence: CDR1 DFQATT, CDR2 SNEGSKA (reference sequence). The V and J ends lost 0 bases and 5 bases, in that order; junction bases with no gene match: 21. The CDR3 sequence is 21 residues long.

This clonotype was detected only a few times. V usage is TRBV29-1 and J usage is TRBJ1-1, with 8 bases identical to TRBD1. This CDR3 spans 12 amino acids. CDR1 is SQVTM, CDR2 ANQGSEA, per germline. The V gene end was trimmed by 6 bases and the J gene end by 4 bases; junction bases not matched to a gene: 4. This CDR3 is CSVSDRGTEAFF. The CDR3 nucleotides are TGCAGCGTCTCCGACAGGGGCACTGAAGCTTTCTTT.

This clonotype was detected a few times. The V call is TRBV6-5, the J call TRBJ2-2; 10 bases are shared with TRBD2. Trimming cost V 6 bases and J 1 base; bases outside gene matches: 5. Germline V gene data show CDR1 as MNHEY and CDR2 as SVGAGI. This CDR3 spans 16 amino acids. In DNA form, the CDR3 reads TGTGCCAGCAGCCCCCGGACTAGCGGGAACACCGGGGAGCTGTTTTTT. Protein: CASSPRTSGNTGELFF.

V gene TRBV15 combines with J gene TRBJ1-5, with D hard to call. V gave up 0 bases and J gave up 4 bases, with 7 bases separating them. The germline CDR1 and CDR2 sequences are LNHNV and YYDKDF (reference sequence). The length of the CDR3 is 14 residues. The DNA for the CDR3 is TGTGCCACCAGCAGAGATATCCAGAATCAGCCCCAGCATTTT. Protein sequence: CATSRDIQNQPQHF.

This clonotype turned up a few times. The rearrangement uses TRBV9 and TRBJ2-3; D may be TRBD1 (6 bases). Germline V gene data show CDR1 as SGDLS and CDR2 as YYNGEE. Trimming cost V 0 bases and J 5 bases, with 16 bases left between them. The length of the CDR3 is 16 residues. The DNA for the CDR3 is TGTGCCAGCAGCGTAGACTCTGGGGTCAGGGGAGATACGCAGTATTTT. Translated: CASSVDSGVRGDTQYF.

In this sample, this clonotype turned up a few times. The rearrangement joins TRBV30 to TRBJ1-1; TRBD1 matches 7 bases. Trimming cost V 3 bases and J 2 bases; bases outside gene matches: 12. This CDR3 is built from 16 residues. Germline V gives CDR1 GTSNPN, CDR2 SVGIG (reference sequence). CDR3 region: CAWSEGQRRINTEAFF. The CDR3, as DNA: TGTGCCTGGAGCGAGGGACAGCGGAGGATTAACACTGAAGCTTTCTTT.

V usage is TRBV24-1 and J usage is TRBJ2-2; D gene uncertain. The CDR3 has 14 amino acids. V was cut by 1 base and J by 2 bases, with 4 bases left in between. In germline, CDR1 is KGHDR, CDR2 SFDVKD. CDR3 in amino acids: CATSDFGNTGELFF. Written as DNA, the CDR3 is TGTGCCACCAGTGATTTTGGAAACACCGGGGAGCTGTTTTTT.

The rearrangement uses TRBV5-1 and TRBJ2-5; 9 bases agree with TRBD2. Germline CDR1 SGHRS, CDR2 YFSETQ. The CDR3 extends over 16 amino acids. Trimming removed 0 bases from V and 0 bases from J; junction bases left unmatched: 3. The CDR3 region is CASSLVPSGNQETQYF. As DNA, the CDR3 is TGCGCCAGCAGCTTGGTACCTAGCGGGAACCAAGAGACCCAGTACTTC. The full variable domain, in which reference TRBV5-1 and TRBJ2-5 provide the parts outside the CDR3, is KAGVTQTPRYLIKTRGQQVTLSCSPISGHRSVSWYQQTPGQGLQFLFEYFSETQRNKGNFPGRFSGRQFSNSRSEMNVSTLELGDSALYLCASSLVPSGNQETQYFGPGTRLLVL.

This clonotype has a handful of counts. The rearrangement joins TRBV20-1 to TRBJ2-7; 11 bases agree with TRBD1. Germline-derived CDR1 and CDR2 are DFQATT and SNEGSKA (reference sequence). Trimming cost V 5 bases and J 5 bases; bases outside gene matches: 2. The CDR3 covers 12 residues. In DNA form, the CDR3 reads TGCAGTGCTCAGGGACAGGGGGACGAGCAGTACTTC. Translating gives CSAQGQGDEQYF.

The rearrangement uses TRBV5-1 and TRBJ2-5, with 10 bases that match TRBD2. The CDR3 loop spans 14 amino acids. V dropped 3 bases and J dropped 1; count of bases not matched to a gene: 0. Germline V lookup: CDR1 SGHRS, CDR2 YFSETQ. Here the CDR3 reads CASSWTSGQETQYF. The CDR3 nucleotides are TGCGCCAGCAGCTGGACTAGCGGCCAAGAGACCCAGTACTTC.

This clonotype was found a few times. The chain is built from TRBV6-5 and TRBJ2-3; TRBD2 might be the D (5 bases). Germline CDR1 MNHEY, CDR2 SVGAGI. There are 14 residues in the CDR3. V was clipped by 4 bases and J by 3 bases, with 11 bases between them. In DNA form, the CDR3 reads TGTGCCAGCAGTTTCTCCCCGGGGACAGATACGCAGTATTTT. Amino acids: CASSFSPGTDTQYF.

The V and J genes are TRBV6-5 and TRBJ1-3; D gene unclear. The CDR3 extends over 15 amino acids. Germline V gene sequence: CDR1 MNHEY, CDR2 SVGAGI. Trimming left V 0 bases short and J 3 bases short, with 9 bases between. CDR3 DNA: TGTGCCAGCAGTTACTCTGAGGGTGGTGGAAACACCATATATTTT. Protein: CASSYSEGGGNTIYF.

As to this clonotype: At one end, the junction sequence differs from germline, possibly due to a read error. The rearrangement joins TRBV7-1 to TRBJ2-5; D not certain. TRBV7-1 is an ORF, and what it does is uncertain. CDR3 length: 13 residues. The CDR3 DNA follows: TGTGCATGCAGGTTGGGCAGCATAGAGATCCAGTACTTC. Translation: CACRLGSIEIQYF.

This clonotype has just a few counts. This rearrangement joins TRBV7-9 to TRBJ2-1, with D tentatively TRBD1 (5 bases). The CDR3 is 12 residues long. The V end was cut by 3 bases, the J end by 10 bases, with 10 bases between. Germline V lookup: CDR1 SEHNR, CDR2 FQNEAQ (reference sequence). This CDR3 reads CASSFDSNEQFF. As DNA, the CDR3 is TGTGCCAGCAGCTTCGACAGCAACGAGCAGTTCTTC.

This clonotype was detected only a few times. The chain links TRBV15 to TRBJ1-1; no definite D call. The length of the CDR3 is 14 residues. Trimming took 5 bases from V and 13 from J, leaving 23 bases between them. The V gene's germline CDR1 is LNHNV and CDR2 YYDKDF (reference sequence). The CDR3 spells CATSESPGRPMDFF. The CDR3 DNA reads TGTGCCACCAGCGAGAGCCCGGGTCGGCCGATGGATTTCTTT.

This sequence joins TRBV7-9 and TRBJ2-2; TRBD2 matches at 7 bases. The CDR3 extends over 12 amino acids. Germline V gene sequence: CDR1 SEHNR, CDR2 FQNEAQ (reference sequence). CDR3 sequence reads: CVGGRNTGELFF. The CDR3 coding sequence is TGTGTCGGCGGGAGGAACACCGGGGAGCTGTTTTTT. The whole variable domain, filled in from reference TRBV7-9 and TRBJ2-2, reads DTGVSQNPRHKITKRGQNVTFRCDPISEHNRLYWYRQTLGQGPEFLTYFQNEAQLEKSRLLSDRFSAERPKGSFSTLEIQRTEQGDSAMYLCVGGRNTGELFFGEGSRLTVL.

This clonotype was picked up a small number of times. V usage is TRBV4-2 and J usage is TRBJ2-5; 12 bases map to TRBD2. Germline CDR1 and CDR2: LGHNA and YNFKEQ. Trimming removed 4 bases from V and 5 bases from J; junction bases left unmatched: 5. The CDR3 totals 15 residues. The CDR3 loop reads CASSPSGGAWETQYF. The CDR3 DNA is TGTGCCAGCAGCCCTAGCGGGGGGGCCTGGGAGACCCAGTACTTC.